This T cell receptor beta chain stems from a study of CD8 T cells in Susac syndrome. RNA amounts of about 0.5 to 1 ug underwent reverse transcription with random hexamers. The immunoSEQ assay covered 54 Vbeta and 13 Jbeta segments for CDR3. TCRdb recomputed calls from the immunoSEQ multiplex PCR reads with MiXCR, one row per CDR3 protein. The table lists 120,000 or so distinct CDR3 sequences, about 92% of them singletons. General study findings and limits: In its TCR sequencing and HLA analysis, the study acknowledged that the number of individuals was relatively small.

CDR1 and CDR2 from the germline V gene are SNHLY and FYNNEI. Trimming cost V 7 bases and J 7 bases; bases outside gene matches: 3. The CDR3 has 13 residues. A remark on this clonotype: Its antigen is not identified.

The TCR was taken from a human donor with multiple sclerosis. J is TRBJ2-1 and V is TRBV2; 11 nucleotides line up with TRBD2. The sequencing input was CD4+ T cells from PBMCs. CDR3 bases: TGTGCCAGCAACCGACTAGCGGGGAATGAGCAGTTCTTC. It encodes CASNRLAGNEQFF.